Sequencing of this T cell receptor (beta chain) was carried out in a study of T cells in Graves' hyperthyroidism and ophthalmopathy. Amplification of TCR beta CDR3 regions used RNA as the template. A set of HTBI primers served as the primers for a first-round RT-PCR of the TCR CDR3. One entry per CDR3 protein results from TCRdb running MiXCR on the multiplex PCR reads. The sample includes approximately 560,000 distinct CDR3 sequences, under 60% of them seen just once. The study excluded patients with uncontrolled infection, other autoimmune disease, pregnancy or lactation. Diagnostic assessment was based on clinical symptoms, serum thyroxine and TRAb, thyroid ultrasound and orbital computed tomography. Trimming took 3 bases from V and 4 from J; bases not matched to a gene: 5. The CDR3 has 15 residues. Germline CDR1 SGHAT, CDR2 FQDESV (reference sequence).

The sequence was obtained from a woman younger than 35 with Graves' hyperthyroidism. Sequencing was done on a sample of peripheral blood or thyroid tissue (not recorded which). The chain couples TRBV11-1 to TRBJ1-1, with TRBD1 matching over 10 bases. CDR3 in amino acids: CASSLTGGSGTEAFF. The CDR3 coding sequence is TGTGCCAGCAGCTTGACAGGGGGCTCGGGCACTGAAGCTTTCTTT.